This TCR beta chain derives from a study of PD-L1 blockade in urothelial cancer. Time point reported: pretreatment peripheral blood. The germline V gene encodes CDR1 SGDLS and CDR2 YYNGEE. V dropped 3 bases and J dropped 4; count of bases not matched to a gene: 13. This CDR3 is 17 amino acids long. Profiling relied on immunoSEQ multiplex PCR, and the TCRdb table lists in-frame clones only, not all of them. The data hold 50,000 or so clones, with 80% to 90% observed a single time. The receptor comes from a man aged 65-85 years with urothelial cancer. This chain joins TRBV9 and TRBJ2-5, with 9 bases identical to TRBD2. The specimen was PBMCs, collected around atezolizumab (anti-PD-L1) treatment. The CDR3 reads CASSAFPAGGLGETQYF. CDR3 sequence (DNA): TGTGCCAGCAGCGCGTTCCCTGCGGGAGGGCTCGGAGAGACCCAGTACTTC.